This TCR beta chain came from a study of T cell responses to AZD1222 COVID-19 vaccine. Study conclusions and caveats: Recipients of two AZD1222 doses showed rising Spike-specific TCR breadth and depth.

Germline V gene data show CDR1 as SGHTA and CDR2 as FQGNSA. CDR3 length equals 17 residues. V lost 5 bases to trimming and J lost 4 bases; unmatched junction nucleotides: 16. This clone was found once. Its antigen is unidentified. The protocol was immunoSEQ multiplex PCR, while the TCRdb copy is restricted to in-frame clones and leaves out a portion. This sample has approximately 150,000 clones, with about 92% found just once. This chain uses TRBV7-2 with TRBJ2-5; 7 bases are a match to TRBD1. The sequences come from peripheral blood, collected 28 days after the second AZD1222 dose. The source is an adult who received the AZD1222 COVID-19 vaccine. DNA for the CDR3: TGTGCCAGCAGCCCTCGTCTAGGGGTAGGGGGCCTAGAGACCCAGTACTTC. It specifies CASSPRLGVGGLETQYF.